Below are 2 T cell receptor beta chains sequenced from a single sample in a study of T-cell memory formation after mild COVID-19. TCRdb redid the calling of the 5' RACE reads with MiXCR, one entry per CDR3 protein. The repertoire holds 200,000 or so distinct CDR3 sequences, with 9.5% as singletons. The sample taken for sequencing was PBMCs or a T cell subset sorted from them (not recorded which). These receptors all stem from a man aged 18 to 30 who had mild COVID-19 (a few samples of this study predate the infection). Cell type and time point are not known.

The genes are TRBV6-2 or TRBV6-3 and TRBJ1-2; no clear D. In germline, CDR1 is MNHEY, CDR2 SVGEGT. The CDR3 is 13 residues long. V dropped 2 bases and J dropped 4 bases, with 8 bases sitting between them. The DNA of the CDR3 is TGTGCCAGCAGTTACAGGGAGATCTATGGCTACACCTTC. Its translation is CASSYREIYGYTF.

The genes are TRBV12-3 or TRBV12-4 and TRBJ2-1; no reliable D call. V lost 6 bases, J lost 6 bases, and 9 bases lay in between. This CDR3 is built from 12 residues. The CDR3 DNA sequence: TGTGCCAGCAGAACGTCTGGCAATGAGCAGTTCTTC. This encodes CASRTSGNEQFF.